Sequencing of this T cell receptor beta chain was carried out in a study of T cell responses to AZD1222 COVID-19 vaccine. CDR1 and CDR2 (germline): SGHKS, YYEKEE (reference sequence). The V and J ends lost 4 bases and 0 bases respectively, with 17 bases between them. CDR3 size: 16 residues. TCRdb keeps only in-frame clones here, not all; method: immunoSEQ multiplex PCR. The table has over 130,000 clones, 70% to 90% seen once. This specimen consisted of peripheral blood, obtained on day 0 of AZD1222 vaccination. V and J are TRBV5-5 and TRBJ2-7, with TRBD1 as a possible D gene (5 bases). The source of this sequence is an adult in good health. The CDR3: CASSHTTTVSSYEQYF. The CDR3 DNA sequence: TGTGCCAGCAGCCATACCACGACAGTGAGCTCCTACGAGCAGTACTTC.